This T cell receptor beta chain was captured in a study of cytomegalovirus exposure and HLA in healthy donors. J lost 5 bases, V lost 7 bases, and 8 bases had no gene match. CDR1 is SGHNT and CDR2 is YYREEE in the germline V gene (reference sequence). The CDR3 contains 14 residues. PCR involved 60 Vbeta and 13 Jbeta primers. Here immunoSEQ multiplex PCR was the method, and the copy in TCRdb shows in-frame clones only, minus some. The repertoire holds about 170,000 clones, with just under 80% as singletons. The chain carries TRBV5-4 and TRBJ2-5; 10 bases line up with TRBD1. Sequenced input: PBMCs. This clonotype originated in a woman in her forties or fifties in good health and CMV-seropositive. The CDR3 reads CASGRTGGAETQYF. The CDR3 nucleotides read TGTGCCAGCGGCCGGACAGGGGGGGCGGAGACCCAGTACTTC.